Following are 23 T cell receptor beta chains from one sample sequenced in a study of follicular helper T cells after annual influenza vaccination. Profiling relied on immunoSEQ multiplex PCR, and the TCRdb table lists in-frame clones only, not all of them. The sample shows 6,000 to 8,000 clones, approximately 88% of them seen only once. Noted time point: 2015-2016 season, 7 days after influenza vaccination. Source: CXCR5+ CD38- circulating T follicular helper cells from blood, taken 7 days after influenza vaccination. Documented subset: circulating Tfh, non-naive CD4+CXCR5+PD-1+ (ICOS+CD38+ or ICOS-CD38-). Source of these receptors: an adult who received the influenza vaccine.

The CDR3 coding sequence is TGTGCCAGCTCACCTCGAACGGGAGGGGACAATGAGCAGTTCTTC. Translated, it gives CASSPRTGGDNEQFF. This rearrangement joins TRBV18 to TRBJ2-1; the match to TRBD2 covers 8 bases. The CDR3 length is 15 residues. Trimming took 3 bases from V and 5 from J; bases not matched to a gene: 6. Germline CDR1 reads KGHSH; CDR2 reads LQKENI.

This chain joins TRBV6-1 and TRBJ1-5, with TRBD1 as a possible D gene (5 bases). Trimming took 4 bases from V and 0 from J, leaving 16 bases between them. Germline V gene data show CDR1 as MNHNS and CDR2 as SASEGT. The CDR3 sequence is 17 residues long. The CDR3 nucleotides read TGTGCCAGCAGTGGCCCCCGGGGACGCGATAGCAATCAGCCCCAGCATTTT. It encodes CASSGPRGRDSNQPQHF.

The genes are TRBV18 and TRBJ2-7; 10 nucleotides agree with TRBD2. The CDR3 has 16 amino acids. V was clipped by 2 bases and J by 5 bases; unmatched bases: 9. The germline V gene encodes CDR1 KGHSH and CDR2 LQKENI. The CDR3 DNA reads as TGTGCCAGCTCACCAGGGCTAGCGGGAGTTGGAAACGAGCAGTACTTC. Translating it yields CASSPGLAGVGNEQYF.

The chain uses TRBV9 and TRBJ2-2; unclear D gene. The germline gives CDR1 SGDLS, CDR2 YYNGEE. This CDR3 has 17 residues. With 4 bases removed from V and 3 bases from J, the gap between germline ends came to 19 bases. CDR3 sequence: CASSPRSGLDYTGELFF. In nucleotides, the CDR3 is TGTGCCAGCAGCCCCCGGAGTGGGCTAGACTACACCGGGGAGCTGTTTTTT.

This chain uses TRBV5-1 with TRBJ2-1; D unresolved. The CDR3 loop spans 15 amino acids. The germline V gene encodes CDR1 SGHRS and CDR2 YFSETQ. Trimming removed 0 bases at V and 3 bases at J, with 10 bases between. The CDR3 region is CASSLDPTNYNEQFF. In nucleotides, the CDR3 is TGCGCCAGCAGCTTGGACCCGACAAACTACAATGAGCAGTTCTTC.

The rearrangement links TRBV5-1 to TRBJ1-4, with 7 bases aligning to TRBD1. The CDR3 length is 14 residues. J was trimmed by 5 bases and V by 7 bases; bases with no gene match: 8. Germline V gene data show CDR1 as SGHRS and CDR2 as YFSETQ. In DNA form, the CDR3 reads TGCGCCAGCTGTCAAGGGACAGACAATGAAAAACTGTTTTTT. This sequence encodes CASCQGTDNEKLFF.

The chain has TRBV30 and TRBJ1-4; D perhaps matches TRBD1 (5 bases). Germline V gene lookup returns CDR1 GTSNPN and CDR2 SVGIG (reference sequence). Trimming stripped 4 bases from V and 7 bases from J, with 13 bases between. This CDR3 is 13 amino acids long. The DNA of the CDR3 is TGTGCCTGGAACCCGGGGCTGAGTGAAAAACTGTTTTTT. It codes for CAWNPGLSEKLFF. Variable domain in full (rest from reference TRBV30 and TRBJ1-4): SQTIHQWPATLVQPVGSPLSLECTVEGTSNPNLYWYRQAAGRGLQLLFYSVGIGQISSEVPQNLSASRPQDRQFILSSKKLLLSDSGFYLCAWNPGLSEKLFFGSGTQLSVL.

V and J are TRBV5-1 and TRBJ1-1; tentative D call: TRBD1 (5 bases). The CDR3 covers 15 residues. V shed 2 bases and J shed 5 bases, with 16 bases lying between them. Germline loops: CDR1 SGHRS, CDR2 YFSETQ. The CDR3 loop reads CASSFEGQGWTEAFF. DNA for the CDR3: TGCGCCAGCAGCTTCGAGGGTCAGGGCTGGACTGAAGCTTTCTTT. The full variable domain, in which reference TRBV5-1 and TRBJ1-1 provide the parts outside the CDR3, is KAGVTQTPRYLIKTRGQQVTLSCSPISGHRSVSWYQQTPGQGLQFLFEYFSETQRNKGNFPGRFSGRQFSNSRSEMNVSTLELGDSALYLCASSFEGQGWTEAFFGQGTRLTVV.

J is TRBJ2-6 and V is TRBV14; 8 nucleotides agree with TRBD1. Germline V gene lookup returns CDR1 SGHDN and CDR2 FVKESK. CDR3 length: 17 amino acids. After removal of 5 bases from V and 1 base from J, the junction contained 7 bases not matched to a gene. The CDR3 reads CASSTDRVLSGANVLTF. CDR3 nucleotides: TGTGCCAGCAGCACGGACAGGGTACTTTCTGGGGCCAACGTCCTGACTTTC.

The chain employs TRBV5-1 and TRBJ2-2; D may be TRBD1 (6 bases). Germline-derived CDR1 and CDR2 are SGHRS and YFSETQ. This CDR3 region has 17 residues. Trimming took 3 bases from V and 3 from J, leaving 18 bases between them. The CDR3 here is CASSSDYGTSHTGELFF. CDR3 nucleotides: TGCGCCAGCAGCTCGGATTATGGGACATCCCACACCGGGGAGCTGTTTTTT.

The chain is built from TRBV2 and TRBJ2-1, with TRBD1 as a possible D gene (5 bases). The germline V and J ends were trimmed by 4 bases and 8 bases, with 9 bases remaining between them. CDR3 length: 12 amino acids. Germline V CDR1 and CDR2: SNHLY, FYNNEI. The CDR3 spells CASSAGFDEQFF. DNA for the CDR3: TGTGCCAGCAGTGCAGGGTTCGATGAGCAGTTCTTC.

The rearrangement links TRBV30 to TRBJ1-2, with D unresolved. Germline V gene lookup returns CDR1 GTSNPN and CDR2 SVGIG (reference sequence). V was cut by 3 bases and J by 4 bases, with 18 bases left in between. The CDR3 spans 15 residues. CDR3 loop: CAWRRMRSFSYGYTF. CDR3 bases: TGTGCCTGGAGAAGGATGCGGTCCTTTTCCTATGGCTACACCTTC.

The rearrangement uses TRBV28 and TRBJ1-2; D unclear. The CDR3 is made up of 13 amino acids. V gave up 1 base and J gave up 6 bases, with 9 bases separating them. CDR1 MDHEN and CDR2 SYDVKM come from the germline V gene. Written as DNA, the CDR3 is TGTGCCAGCAGTTTATCCGCCCGGAATGGCTACACCTTC. It codes for CASSLSARNGYTF.

The rearrangement uses TRBV19 and TRBJ1-1; 8 positions agree with TRBD1. Germline lookup yields CDR1 LNHDA and CDR2 SQIVND (reference sequence). This CDR3 has 15 amino acids. With 4 bases clipped from V and 5 bases from J, the junction kept 9 bases outside the gene matches. This CDR3 is CASSSQGARGTEAFF. CDR3 DNA sequence: TGTGCCAGTAGTAGTCAGGGGGCAAGGGGGACTGAAGCTTTCTTT.

The chain has TRBV5-4 and TRBJ2-1; D call uncertain. Deletions cut 4 bases from V and 5 bases from J, with 10 bases between. This CDR3 contains 13 residues. Looked up from germline, CDR1 is SGHNT and CDR2 is YYREEE (reference sequence). The CDR3 DNA follows: TGTGCCAGCAGCCATCCCTCTAACAATGAGCAGTTCTTC. Protein sequence: CASSHPSNNEQFF.

The chain recombines TRBV30 with TRBJ2-3; D unclear. CDR3 length: 15 residues. Germline lookup yields CDR1 GTSNPN and CDR2 SVGIG (reference sequence). Trimming stripped 0 bases from V and 0 bases from J, with 10 bases between. The CDR3 DNA reads as TGTGCCTGGAGTGTAAAGGGTACCAGCACAGATACGCAGTATTTT. The encoded protein is CAWSVKGTSTDTQYF.

The chain has TRBV11-2 and TRBJ2-2; 7 bases match TRBD2. CDR3 length: 17 residues. V trimming: 1 base; J trimming: 5 bases; junction bases outside the gene matches: 10. Per the germline V gene, CDR1 is SGHAT and CDR2 is FQNNGV. The CDR3 DNA is TGTGCCAGCAGCTTAGTCGGGGCTAGCGGCGGAACCGGGGAGCTGTTTTTT. It yields the protein CASSLVGASGGTGELFF.

V gene TRBV7-2 combines with J gene TRBJ1-5; perhaps TRBD1 as D (6 bases). CDR1 is SGHTA and CDR2 is FQGNSA in the germline V gene. The CDR3 runs to 14 residues. V was cut by 3 bases and J by 6 bases, with 12 bases left in between. The CDR3: CASSFGGIFQPQHF. The CDR3 DNA follows: TGTGCCAGCAGCTTTGGGGGCATCTTTCAGCCCCAGCATTTT.

The chain links TRBV28 to TRBJ1-2; 12 bases match TRBD1. Trimming removed 9 bases from V and 8 bases from J; junction bases left unmatched: 10. Germline values: CDR1 MDHEN, CDR2 SYDVKM. The CDR3 runs to 14 residues. The CDR3, as DNA: TGTGCCAGTGAACGGTTCGGGACAGGGGGCGGCTACACCTTC. Translated, it gives CASERFGTGGGYTF.

This rearrangement joins TRBV6-5 to TRBJ1-5; D is undetermined. The CDR3 runs to 15 residues. Germline-derived CDR1 and CDR2 are MNHEY and SVGAGI. V lost 6 bases and J 1 base, leaving 13 bases between the germline ends. The CDR3 is CASRPQMGSNQPQHF. The CDR3 region has the DNA TGTGCCAGCAGGCCACAGATGGGAAGCAATCAGCCCCAGCATTTT.

This clone has only one observation. V is TRBV6-6 and J is TRBJ1-1, with D hard to call. Germline-derived CDR1 and CDR2 are MNHNY and SVGAGI (reference sequence). The CDR3 has 15 amino acids. Between the trimmed V and J ends, which lost 6 bases and 7 bases, there was a span of 21 bases. The DNA for the CDR3 is TGTGCCAGCAGACCGGGATATTCGAGTTCAGGTGAAGCTTTCTTT. Protein sequence: CASRPGYSSSGEAFF.

The CDR3 coding sequence is TGTGCCAGCAGCTTGGGACTAGCGAGCTCCTACAATGAGCAGTTCTTC. Amino acid sequence: CASSLGLASSYNEQFF. The chain links TRBV7-9 to TRBJ2-1; TRBD2 matches at 10 bases. CDR1 SEHNR and CDR2 FQNEAQ come from the germline V gene (reference sequence). V lost 3 bases and J lost 0; bases outside the gene matches: 2. The CDR3 consists of 16 residues.

The genes are TRBV6-1 and TRBJ1-5; D unclear. V shed 2 bases and J shed 0 bases, with 8 bases lying between them. This CDR3 comprises 15 residues. Germline V gene lookup returns CDR1 MNHNS and CDR2 SASEGT. The CDR3 DNA reads TGTGCCAGCAGTGAACGGCAGCCTAGCAATCAGCCCCAGCATTTT. Its translation: CASSERQPSNQPQHF.